This is a list of T cell receptor beta chains from one sample in a study of cytotoxic CD8 clonotypes in ibrutinib-treated CLL. Sequencing used immunoSEQ multiplex PCR; TCRdb keeps in-frame clones, though not all of them. The sample yields some 130,000 clones, approximately 90% seen once. The source material was PBMCs, sampled after 12 months of ibrutinib treatment. The receptors derive from a human donor with chronic lymphocytic leukemia. Each CDR3 is given without its conserved first and last residue. The D gene is left open where the match is weak. Where a row states a size, it is once, few, many or the class of an expanded clone; other rows omit it.

size | J | D | V | CDR3
few | TRBJ1-5 | - | TRBV19 | ASKMGNQPQH
- | TRBJ2-3 | - | TRBV27 | ASSFFATPTDTQY
- | TRBJ1-1 | - | TRBV6-5 | ASSLSLNLNTEAF
- | TRBJ2-5 | - | TRBV9 | ASKGRQQETQY
once | TRBJ2-7 | - | TRBV11-2 | ASSLPVLGPLYYEQY
- | TRBJ2-2 | TRBD2 | TRBV28 | ASHLPGLAGGPTGELF
- | TRBJ2-1 | - | TRBV7-9 | ASSLDGSLGWDEQF
once | TRBJ2-1 | TRBD2 | TRBV7-3 | ASSLTSGAYNEQF
- | TRBJ2-1 | TRBD2 | TRBV27 | ASSSAGLAKSDEQF
- | TRBJ1-4 | - | TRBV15 | ATSRGSQITNEKLF
- | TRBJ1-2 | TRBD1 | TRBV5-1 | ASSQDAAGGVYGYT
- | TRBJ2-3 | - | TRBV7-6 | ASSSYMTDTQY
- | TRBJ1-4 | - | TRBV7-2 | ASSWYATNEKLF
few | TRBJ2-2 | - | TRBV9 | ASSVPSENTGELF
- | TRBJ2-1 | TRBD2 | TRBV19 | ASSYQREAVKF
- | TRBJ2-1 | TRBD2 | TRBV9 | ASSLLAGLYNEQF
- | TRBJ1-1 | - | TRBV6-1 | ASSIYQNTEAF
- | TRBJ1-1 | - | TRBV9 | ASSPGWLNTEAF